A single T cell receptor (beta chain) is shown here with its context. This specimen belongs to a study of blood T cell repertoires in COVID-19. The CDR3 runs 13 residues. CDR1 is MDHEN and CDR2 is SYDVKM in the germline V gene. Trimming took off 10 bases at V and 2 bases at J, with 15 bases between the two ends. Assay: immunoSEQ multiplex PCR; the TCRdb copy retains only in-frame clones and omits some. The sample holds more than 140,000 clones, around 81% seen once. The receptor's source is a human donor in a cohort sampled during active COVID-19. The sample consisted of peripheral blood. V is TRBV28 and J is TRBJ2-7, with a tentative D call TRBD2 (6 bases). The CDR3, as DNA: TGTGCCACTTATCCGGCGGGAACCTACGAGCAGTACTTC. Its protein product is CATYPAGTYEQYF.